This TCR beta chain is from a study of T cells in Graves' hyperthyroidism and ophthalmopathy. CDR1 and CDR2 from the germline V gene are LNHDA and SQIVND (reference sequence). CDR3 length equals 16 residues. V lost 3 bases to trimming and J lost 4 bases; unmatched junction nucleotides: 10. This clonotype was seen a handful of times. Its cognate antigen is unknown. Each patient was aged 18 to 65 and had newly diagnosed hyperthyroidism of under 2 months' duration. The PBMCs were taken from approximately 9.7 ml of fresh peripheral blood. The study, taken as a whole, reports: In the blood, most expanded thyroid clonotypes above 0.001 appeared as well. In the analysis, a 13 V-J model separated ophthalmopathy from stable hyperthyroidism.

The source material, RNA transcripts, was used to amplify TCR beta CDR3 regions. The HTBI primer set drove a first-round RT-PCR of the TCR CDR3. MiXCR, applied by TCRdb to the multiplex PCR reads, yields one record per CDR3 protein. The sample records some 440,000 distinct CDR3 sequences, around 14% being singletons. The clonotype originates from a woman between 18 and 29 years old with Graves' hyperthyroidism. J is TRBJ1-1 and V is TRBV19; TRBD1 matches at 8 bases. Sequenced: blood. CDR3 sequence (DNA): TGTGCCAGTAGTATGGACAGGGTGCGGATTGGCACTGAAGCTTTCTTT. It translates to CASSMDRVRIGTEAFF.